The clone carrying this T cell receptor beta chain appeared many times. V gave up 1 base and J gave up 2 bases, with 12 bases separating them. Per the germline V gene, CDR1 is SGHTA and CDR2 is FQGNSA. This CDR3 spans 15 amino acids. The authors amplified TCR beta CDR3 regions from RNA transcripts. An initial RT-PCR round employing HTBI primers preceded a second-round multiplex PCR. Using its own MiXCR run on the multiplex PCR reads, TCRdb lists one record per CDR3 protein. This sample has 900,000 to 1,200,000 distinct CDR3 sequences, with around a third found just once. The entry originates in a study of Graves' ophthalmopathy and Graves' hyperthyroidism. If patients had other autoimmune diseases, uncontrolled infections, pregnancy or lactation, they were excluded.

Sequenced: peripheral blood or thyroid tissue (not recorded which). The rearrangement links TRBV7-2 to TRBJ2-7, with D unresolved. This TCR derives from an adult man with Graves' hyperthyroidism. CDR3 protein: CASSLVVVGAYEQYF. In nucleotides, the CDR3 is TGTGCCAGCAGCTTAGTTGTTGTCGGTGCCTACGAGCAGTACTTC.